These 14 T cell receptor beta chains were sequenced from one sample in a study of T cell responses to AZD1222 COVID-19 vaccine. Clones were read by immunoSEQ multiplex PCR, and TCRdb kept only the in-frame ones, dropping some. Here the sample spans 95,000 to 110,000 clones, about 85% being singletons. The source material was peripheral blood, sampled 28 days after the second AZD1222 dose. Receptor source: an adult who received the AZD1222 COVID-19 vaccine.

CDR3 in amino acids: CASSPMGGSPDQPQHF. CDR3 in DNA: TGTGCCAGCAGCCCTATGGGGGGGTCGCCCGATCAGCCCCAGCATTTT. The V gene is TRBV6-2 or TRBV6-3, the J gene TRBJ1-5; TRBD1 might be the D (5 bases). In germline, CDR1 is MNHEY, CDR2 SVGEGT. Trimming took 6 bases from V and 5 from J, leaving 20 bases between them. The length of the CDR3 is 16 residues.

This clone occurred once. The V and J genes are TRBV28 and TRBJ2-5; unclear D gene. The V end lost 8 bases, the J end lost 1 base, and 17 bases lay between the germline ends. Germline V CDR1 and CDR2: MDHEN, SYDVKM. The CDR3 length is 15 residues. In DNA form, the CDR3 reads TGTGCCAGCGCTAAGGGTGTCAGAGTCCAAGAGACCCAGTACTTC. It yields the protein CASAKGVRVQETQYF.

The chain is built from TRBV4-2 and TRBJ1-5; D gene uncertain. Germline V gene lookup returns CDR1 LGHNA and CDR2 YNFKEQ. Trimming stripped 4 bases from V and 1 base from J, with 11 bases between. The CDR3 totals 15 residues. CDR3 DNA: TGTGCCAGCAGCCCCCAAGAGGACAGCAATCAGCCCCAGCATTTT. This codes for CASSPQEDSNQPQHF.

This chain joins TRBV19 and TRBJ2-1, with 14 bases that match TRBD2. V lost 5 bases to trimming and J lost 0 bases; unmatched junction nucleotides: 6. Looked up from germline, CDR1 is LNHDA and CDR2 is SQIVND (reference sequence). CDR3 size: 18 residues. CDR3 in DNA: TGTGCCAGTAGTCCCGGACTAGCGGGGGGCCGCTCCTACAATGAGCAGTTCTTC. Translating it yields CASSPGLAGGRSYNEQFF. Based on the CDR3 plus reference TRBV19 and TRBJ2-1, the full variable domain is DGGITQSPKYLFRKEGQNVTLSCEQNLNHDAMYWYRQDPGQGLRLIYYSQIVNDFQKGDIAEGYSVSREKKESFPLTVTSAQKNPTAFYLCASSPGLAGGRSYNEQFFGPGTRLTVL.

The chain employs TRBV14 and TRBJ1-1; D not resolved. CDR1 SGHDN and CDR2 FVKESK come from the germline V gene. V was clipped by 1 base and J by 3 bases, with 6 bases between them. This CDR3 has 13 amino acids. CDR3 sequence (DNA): TGTGCCAGCAGCCAAGTAACGGACACTGAAGCTTTCTTT. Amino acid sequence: CASSQVTDTEAFF.

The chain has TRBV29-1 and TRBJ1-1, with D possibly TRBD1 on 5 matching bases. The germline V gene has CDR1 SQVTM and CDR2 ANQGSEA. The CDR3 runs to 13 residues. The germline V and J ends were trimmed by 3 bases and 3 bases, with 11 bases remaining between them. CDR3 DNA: TGCAGCGTTGACCCCTTAGGGGACACTGAAGCTTTCTTT. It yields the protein CSVDPLGDTEAFF. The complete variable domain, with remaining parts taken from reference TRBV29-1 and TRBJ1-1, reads SAVISQKPSRDICQRGTSLTIQCQVDSQVTMMFWYRQQPGQSLTLIATANQGSEATYESGFVIDKFPISRPNLTFSTLTVSNMSPEDSSIYLCSVDPLGDTEAFFGQGTRLTVV.

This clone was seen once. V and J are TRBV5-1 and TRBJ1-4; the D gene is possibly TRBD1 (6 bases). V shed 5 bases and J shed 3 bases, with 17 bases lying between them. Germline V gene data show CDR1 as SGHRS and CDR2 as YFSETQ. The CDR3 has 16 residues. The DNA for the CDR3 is TGCGCCAGCAGAGATCCGGGGGCCGGGGCTAATGAAAAACTGTTTTTT. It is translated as CASRDPGAGANEKLFF.

The CDR3 is CASSLKQGTYTDTQYF. CDR3 DNA sequence: TGCGCCAGCAGCCTAAAACAGGGGACCTACACAGATACGCAGTATTTT. The chain couples TRBV5-1 to TRBJ2-3, with 7 positions matching TRBD1. Germline V lookup: CDR1 SGHRS, CDR2 YFSETQ. The V and J ends lost 4 bases and 2 bases, in that order; junction bases with no gene match: 10. The CDR3 totals 16 residues. The entire variable domain, with the rest obtained from reference TRBV5-1 and TRBJ2-3, is as follows: KAGVTQTPRYLIKTRGQQVTLSCSPISGHRSVSWYQQTPGQGLQFLFEYFSETQRNKGNFPGRFSGRQFSNSRSEMNVSTLELGDSALYLCASSLKQGTYTDTQYFGPGTRLTVL.

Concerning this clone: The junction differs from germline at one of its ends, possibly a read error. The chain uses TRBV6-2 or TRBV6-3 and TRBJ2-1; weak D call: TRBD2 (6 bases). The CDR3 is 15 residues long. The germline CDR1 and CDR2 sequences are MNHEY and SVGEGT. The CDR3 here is CASSDSGTDYNEQFF. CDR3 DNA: TGTGCCAGCAGTGACTCCGGGACTGATTACAATGAGCAGTTCTTC.

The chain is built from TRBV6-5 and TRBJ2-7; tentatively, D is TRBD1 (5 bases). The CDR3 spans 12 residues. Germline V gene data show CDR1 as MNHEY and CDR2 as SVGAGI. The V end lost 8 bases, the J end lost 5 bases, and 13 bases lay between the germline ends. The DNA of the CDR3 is TGTGCCAGCGGGGCAGGGCAGCACGAGCAGTACTTC. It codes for CASGAGQHEQYF.

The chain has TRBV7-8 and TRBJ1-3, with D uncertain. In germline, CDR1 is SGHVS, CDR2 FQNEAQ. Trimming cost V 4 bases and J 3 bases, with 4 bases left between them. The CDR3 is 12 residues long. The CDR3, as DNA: TGTGCCAGCAGCTCCATTGGAAACACCATATATTTT. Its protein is CASSSIGNTIYF.

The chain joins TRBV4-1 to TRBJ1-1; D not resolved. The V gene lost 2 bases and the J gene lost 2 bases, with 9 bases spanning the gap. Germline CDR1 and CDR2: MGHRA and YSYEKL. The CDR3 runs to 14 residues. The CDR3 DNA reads TGCGCCAGCAGCCAACACGGTGTCAACACTGAAGCTTTCTTT. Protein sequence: CASSQHGVNTEAFF.

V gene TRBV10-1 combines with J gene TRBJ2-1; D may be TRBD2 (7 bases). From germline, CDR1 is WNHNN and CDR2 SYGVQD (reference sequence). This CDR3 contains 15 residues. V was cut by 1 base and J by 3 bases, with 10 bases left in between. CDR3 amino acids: CASSEYREGYNEQFF. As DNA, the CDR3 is TGCGCCAGCAGTGAGTACAGGGAGGGCTACAATGAGCAGTTCTTC.

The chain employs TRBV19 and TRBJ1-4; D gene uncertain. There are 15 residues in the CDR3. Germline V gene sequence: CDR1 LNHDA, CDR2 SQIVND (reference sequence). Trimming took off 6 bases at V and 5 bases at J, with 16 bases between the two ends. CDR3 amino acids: CASSPRPDRNEKLFF. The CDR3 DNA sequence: TGTGCCAGTAGCCCGAGGCCAGATAGGAATGAAAAACTGTTTTTT.